This record covers a single T cell receptor beta chain. Its specificity is not known. This sample was taken from a study of breast tumors, draining lymph nodes, adjacent tissues. Whole-study findings and limits: Data only fit, rather than demonstrated, lymph node origin of most tumor T cells. Luminal-like breast cancer showed significantly greater tumor-nontumor repertoire similarity than basal-like breast cancer did. Tumor TCR diversity was below lymph nodes but above nontumor tissue. The data were judged consistent with most tumor T cells coming from lymph node and expanding in tumor.

MiXCR was run by TCRdb on the multiplex PCR reads, yielding one entry per CDR3 protein. Here the sample spans approximately 300,000 distinct CDR3 sequences, around 31% being singletons. V gave up 3 bases and J gave up 6 bases, with 11 bases separating them. Germline values: CDR1 SGHTA, CDR2 FQGNSA. The length of the CDR3 is 13 residues. Samples came from axillary lymph nodes draining the breast cancer. The V and J genes are TRBV7-2 and TRBJ2-5; TRBD2 might be the D (7 bases). The TCR originated in a female donor with breast cancer. Some clones in this sample may be carry-over from other donors' samples. Material for sequencing was axillary lymph node tissue. The CDR3 DNA reads as TGTGCCAGCAGCTTCACGGGGGGCAAGACCCAGTACTTC. Protein product: CASSFTGGKTQYF.